Shown below are 6 T cell receptor beta chains from a single sample sequenced in a study of blood T cell repertoires in COVID-19. Method: immunoSEQ multiplex PCR; TCRdb's copy keeps in-frame clones and lacks some. This sample has tens of thousands of clones; 80% occur once, and the top ten carry around 4.7%. Sequencing used peripheral blood. All receptors come from a woman in her seventies with acute or convalescent COVID-19.

V and J are TRBV5-5 and TRBJ2-7; D perhaps matches TRBD2 (7 bases). V was cut by 4 bases and J by 1 base, with 15 bases left in between. Germline CDR1 reads SGHKS; CDR2 reads YYEKEE (reference sequence). The CDR3 contains 15 residues. The CDR3 sequence is CASSPLQGGSYEQYF. The CDR3 region has the DNA TGTGCCAGCAGCCCATTACAGGGAGGGTCCTACGAGCAGTACTTC.

The chain couples TRBV7-2 to TRBJ2-7; 8 bases are shared with TRBD2. Germline loops: CDR1 SGHTA, CDR2 FQGNSA. V dropped 5 bases and J dropped 1; count of bases not matched to a gene: 7. CDR3 size: 15 residues. The CDR3 protein is CASSGYGTRSYEQYF. The CDR3 DNA follows: TGTGCCAGCAGCGGATACGGGACTAGGTCCTACGAGCAGTACTTC.

The CDR3, as DNA: TGCGCCAGCAGCTCCGACAGGGGCTATGGCTACACCTTC. The encoded protein is CASSSDRGYGYTF. J is TRBJ1-2 and V is TRBV5-1; 8 bases match TRBD1. This CDR3 comprises 13 residues. CDR1 is SGHRS and CDR2 is YFSETQ in the germline V gene. J lost 4 bases, V lost 3 bases, and 2 bases had no gene match.

This clone was seen only a few times. J is TRBJ2-2 and V is TRBV9; D perhaps matches TRBD2 (5 bases). This CDR3 region has 18 residues. Germline V lookup: CDR1 SGDLS, CDR2 YYNGEE. V was pared by 3 bases and J by 0 bases, with 18 bases between. The DNA for the CDR3 is TGTGCCAGCAGCGCCTGGGCTAGCCCTACTCCGAACACCGGGGAGCTGTTTTTT. It is translated as CASSAWASPTPNTGELFF.

This chain connects TRBV18 to TRBJ1-1; D is unresolved. Between the trimmed V and J ends, which lost 4 bases and 1 base, there was a span of 4 bases. This CDR3 has 12 amino acids. Looked up from germline, CDR1 is KGHSH and CDR2 is LQKENI. The CDR3 nucleotides read TGTGCCAGCTCACGGCCGAACACTGAAGCTTTCTTT. This translates into CASSRPNTEAFF.

This clone was seen more than once but under ten times. This chain links TRBV11-3 with TRBJ1-1, with a tentative D call TRBD1 (5 bases). This CDR3 region has 17 residues. Trimming left V 5 bases short and J 1 base short, with 20 bases between. CDR1 and CDR2 from the germline V gene are SGHNT and YENEEA. In DNA, the CDR3 is TGTGCCAGCAGCCCCTACGGGGGTTCGGGAAAGAACACTGAAGCTTTCTTT. This codes for CASSPYGGSGKNTEAFF.